The 9 T cell receptor beta chains below come from one sample, sequenced in a study of shared clonotypes between healthy human individuals. Sequencing was performed with immunoSEQ multiplex PCR; in TCRdb, only in-frame clones are kept and a portion is missing. The sample yields hundreds of thousands of clones, more than 70% seen once. Sample: memory CD4+ T cells sorted from blood. Subset indicated: CD45RA-negative fraction. Every receptor here comes from a woman aged 30 to 39 in good health.

Concerning this clone: Only one base separates this from a far larger clonotype, so it likely reflects a read error. Other DNA sequences of this sample code for an identical CDR3. The V gene is TRBV20-1, the J gene TRBJ2-7, with 10 bases fitting TRBD2. This CDR3 is 11 amino acids long. Looked up from germline, CDR1 is DFQATT and CDR2 is SNEGSKA (reference sequence). CDR3 in amino acids: CSGAGGYEQYF. In nucleotides, the CDR3 is TGCAGCGGAGCGGGAGGGTACGAGCAATACTTC.

The V call is TRBV7-6, the J call TRBJ1-5; D gene unclear. The V gene's germline CDR1 is SGHVS and CDR2 FNYEAQ. Between the trimmed V and J ends, which lost 2 bases and 3 bases, there was a span of 11 bases. This CDR3 spans 15 amino acids. The CDR3 protein is CASSLSGRANQPQHF. CDR3 coding DNA: TGTGCCAGCAGCTTATCGGGGAGAGCCAATCAGCCCCAGCATTTT.

This clone was seen repeatedly, ten times or more. The rearrangement joins TRBV5-1 to TRBJ2-3; the D gene is possibly TRBD1 (6 bases). This CDR3 spans 15 amino acids. In germline, CDR1 is SGHRS, CDR2 YFSETQ. V shed 5 bases and J shed 6 bases, with 19 bases lying between them. CDR3 nucleotides: TGCGCCAGCAGGTTCAGGGGTTTCGATACGGATACGCAGTATTTT. Protein: CASRFRGFDTDTQYF.

The V call is TRBV4-1, the J call TRBJ1-5, with 9 bases that match TRBD1. CDR1 and CDR2 from the germline V gene are MGHRA and YSYEKL. This CDR3 has 19 residues. The V gene end was trimmed by 3 bases and the J gene end by 0 bases; junction bases not matched to a gene: 12. In DNA, the CDR3 is TGCGCCAGCAGCCACCCCAGGACAGGGGCTATGAATAGCAATCAGCCCCAGCATTTT. It translates to CASSHPRTGAMNSNQPQHF.

The chain has TRBV4-2 and TRBJ2-7; 10 bases are shared with TRBD1. J was trimmed by 3 bases and V by 3 bases; bases with no gene match: 8. CDR3 length equals 16 residues. Germline V lookup: CDR1 LGHNA, CDR2 YNFKEQ. The CDR3, as DNA: TGTGCCAGCAGCCACCAAGTAGGACAGGGGGACTACGAGCAGTACTTC. Its protein product is CASSHQVGQGDYEQYF.

The V gene is TRBV10-3, the J gene TRBJ2-1, with 7 positions matching TRBD1. Losses at the gene ends were 8 bases for V and 6 bases for J; bases not matched to a gene: 1. CDR3 size: 11 residues. Germline V gives CDR1 ENHRY, CDR2 SYGVKD. CDR3 protein: CAIGQVNEQFF. CDR3 bases: TGTGCCATCGGACAGGTCAATGAGCAGTTCTTC.

CDR3 DNA: TGTGCCAGCAGTTACGCCACAGGGCCGCCCTATGGCTACACCTTC. This encodes CASSYATGPPYGYTF. This chain uses TRBV6-5 with TRBJ1-2, with D perhaps matching TRBD1 (6 bases). Germline V gene lookup returns CDR1 MNHEY and CDR2 SVGAGI. This CDR3 contains 15 residues. The V end was cut by 2 bases, the J end by 4 bases, with 14 bases between.

This chain joins TRBV28 and TRBJ2-2, with D perhaps given as TRBD1 or TRBD2 (5 bases each). Trimming stripped 6 bases from V and 0 bases from J, with 17 bases between. Per germline, CDR1 MDHEN and CDR2 SYDVKM. The CDR3 has 17 residues. For the CDR3, the DNA is TGTGCCAGCAGAAATGGAGGACACCTCGCGAACACCGGGGAGCTGTTTTTT. It specifies CASRNGGHLANTGELFF.

The chain couples TRBV7-9 to TRBJ2-1, with TRBD2 matching over 12 bases. This CDR3 comprises 19 residues. The V and J ends lost 2 bases and 0 bases, in that order; junction bases with no gene match: 8. CDR1 is SEHNR and CDR2 is FQNEAQ in the germline V gene (reference sequence). CDR3 loop: CASSLWLAGGGSSYNEQFF. The DNA of the CDR3 is TGTGCCAGCAGCTTATGGCTAGCGGGAGGGGGAAGCTCCTACAATGAGCAGTTCTTC. The full variable domain, completed using reference TRBV7-9 and TRBJ2-1, is DTGVSQNPRHKITKRGQNVTFRCDPISEHNRLYWYRQTLGQGPEFLTYFQNEAQLEKSRLLSDRFSAERPKGSFSTLEIQRTEQGDSAMYLCASSLWLAGGGSSYNEQFFGPGTRLTVL.